The 9 T cell receptor beta chains presented below share a single source sample, sequenced in a study of T cell clonality in common variable immunodeficiency. General study results and limits: Common variable immunodeficiency TCR beta sequences reportedly had fewer deletions and N-nucleotide insertions.

No antigen is known for these receptors. Sequencing used immunoSEQ multiplex PCR; TCRdb keeps in-frame clones, though not all of them. The sample is made up of roughly 34,000 clones, none counted only once. The sample taken for sequencing was peripheral blood mononuclear cells. These receptors came from a human donor with common variable immunodeficiency.

There are many counts of this clone. The read gets to within 3 residues of the CDR3 end, and the germline J gene fills in the rest. The V and J genes are TRBV20-1 and TRBJ1-2, with 10 nucleotides matching TRBD1. Losses at the gene ends were 1 base for V and 2 bases for J; bases not matched to a gene: 7. The CDR3 runs 16 residues. Germline lookup yields CDR1 DFQATT and CDR2 SNEGSKA (reference sequence). The CDR3 loop reads CSARAVGQGSNYGYTF. The CDR3 DNA, read in part, is TGCAGTGCTAGAGCGGTGGGACAGGGGTCAAACTATGGC.

This clone was recorded many times. The CDR3 end lies 3 residues beyond the end of the read and is filled in from the germline J gene. This rearrangement joins TRBV18 to TRBJ1-5; no definite D call. The CDR3 totals 17 residues. Trimming pared 0 bases from V and 2 bases from J, leaving 14 bases between. Germline-derived CDR1 and CDR2 are KGHSH and LQKENI. The CDR3 sequence is CASSPPDGGGGNQPQHF. CDR3 DNA (partial): TGTGCCAGCTCACCACCCGACGGTGGCGGTGGCAATCAGCCC.

This clone was recorded at least ten times. The CDR3 end lies 3 residues beyond the end of the read and is filled in from the germline J gene. This chain links TRBV5-6 with TRBJ2-7, with 7 positions matching TRBD2. V trimming: 3 bases; J trimming: 4 bases; junction bases outside the gene matches: 10. The CDR3 length is 15 residues. The germline gives CDR1 SGHDT, CDR2 YYEEEE. CDR3 bases read: TGTGCCAGCAGCTCCGGGGGAAGCGGGATGTACGAG. Its protein is CASSSGGSGMYE. The whole CDR3 sequence reads CASSSGGSGMYEQYF. Full variable domain (missing parts from reference TRBV5-6 and TRBJ2-7): DAGVTQSPTHLIKTRGQQVTLRCSPKSGHDTVSWYQQALGQGPQFIFQYYEEEERQRGNFPDRFSGHQFPNYSSELNVNALLLGDSALYLCASSSGGSGMYEQYFGPGTRLTVT.

Turning to this clone: The read is 3 residues too short to cover the CDR3 end, so that end is filled in from the germline J gene. V and J are TRBV6-2 or TRBV6-3 and TRBJ1-6; 7 bases align to TRBD1. With 6 bases clipped from V and 3 bases from J, the junction kept 5 bases outside the gene matches. Germline V gene lookup returns CDR1 MNHEY and CDR2 SVGEGT. This CDR3 has 15 residues. The DNA read from the CDR3 is TGTGCCAGCAGCTACCGGGACAGCTATAATTCACCC. As protein: CASSYRDSYNSP. From start to end, the CDR3 is CASSYRDSYNSPLHF.

The CDR3 sequence is CASSTPGLAGQDYEQYF. CDR3 DNA, as far as it was read: TGTGCCAGCAGCACCCCGGGACTAGCGGGACAAGATTACGAG. The genes are TRBV7-3 and TRBJ2-7; 13 bases are a match to TRBD2. With the read ending 3 residues before the CDR3 end, the germline J gene is used to fill in that end. CDR1 SGHTA and CDR2 FQGTGA come from the germline V gene. The ends lost 5 bases at V and 4 bases at J; junction bases unmatched: 11. This CDR3 has 17 residues.

This clone was seen at least ten times. The read falls 3 residues short of the CDR3 end, and the missing part is taken from the germline J gene. This chain connects TRBV30 to TRBJ2-7; D is possibly TRBD1 (6 bases). The V end lost 1 base, the J end lost 2 bases, and 6 bases lay between the germline ends. This CDR3 is built from 12 residues. Germline loops: CDR1 GTSNPN, CDR2 SVGIG (reference sequence). This chain's CDR3 is CAWSGTAYEQYF. The covered CDR3 bases are TGTGCCTGGAGTGGGACAGCCTACGAG.

In this sample, this clone turned up many times. Read coverage stops 3 residues before the CDR3 terminus; the germline J gene supplies the remainder. The genes are TRBV20-1 and TRBJ2-1; the match to TRBD2 covers 8 bases. The CDR3 runs to 13 residues. Germline V gene lookup returns CDR1 DFQATT and CDR2 SNEGSKA (reference sequence). With V trimmed by 6 bases and J by 5 bases, 6 bases remained unmatched. The part of the CDR3 DNA that was read is TGCAGTGCGGCTAGCGGGTCCAACAATGAG. The encoded protein is CSAASGSNNE. The whole CDR3 sequence is CSAASGSNNEQFF.

This clone was detected only a few times. The CDR3 is cut off 3 residues early in the read; its end comes from the germline J gene. The chain recombines TRBV29-1 with TRBJ1-2; TRBD1 matches at 7 bases. Germline V gene lookup returns CDR1 SQVTM and CDR2 ANQGSEA. This CDR3 has 13 residues. CDR3 DNA, as far as it was read: TGCAGCGTTGATGTGGAGGGGGCGTTGGGC. Amino acids: CSVDVEGALG. The CDR3, in full, reads CSVDVEGALGYTF.

The sample holds many counts of this clone. Sequencing ends 3 residues short of the CDR3 end; the germline J gene provides the rest. The genes are TRBV5-6 and TRBJ1-1; tentative D call: TRBD1 (6 bases). The CDR3 is 13 residues long. The germline V gene encodes CDR1 SGHDT and CDR2 YYEEEE. Trimming took off 4 bases at V and 1 base at J, with 8 bases between the two ends. Incomplete CDR3 DNA: TGTGCCAGCAGCCCCAGGGGGAACACTGAA. Amino acids: CASSPRGNTE. The CDR3 in full is CASSPRGNTEAFF.